This T cell receptor (beta chain) was recovered during a study of T cells in Graves' hyperthyroidism and ophthalmopathy. Study-wide findings and caveats: Most thyroid clonotypes expanded above 0.001 were also detected in blood.

Each 10 ml fresh peripheral blood draw supplied the PBMCs. The CDR3 regions of TCR beta were amplified from RNA transcripts. During a first-round RT-PCR of the TCR CDR3, the HTBI primer set was used. Using its own MiXCR run on the multiplex PCR reads, TCRdb lists one record per CDR3 protein. The sample lists over 500,000 distinct CDR3 sequences; around 15% were seen once. This clonotype was picked up many times. Its antigen is currently unknown. Trimming pared 0 bases from V and 10 bases from J, leaving 11 bases between. This CDR3 spans 12 amino acids. Germline V gene sequence: CDR1 GTSNPN, CDR2 SVGIG (reference sequence).

Material: blood. The genes are TRBV30 and TRBJ2-3; no reliable D call. This clonotype was sampled from a woman aged 40 to 50 with Graves' hyperthyroidism. CDR3 coding DNA: TGTGCCTGGAGTGTACAAATTGGGGCGCAGTATTTT. This sequence encodes CAWSVQIGAQYF.